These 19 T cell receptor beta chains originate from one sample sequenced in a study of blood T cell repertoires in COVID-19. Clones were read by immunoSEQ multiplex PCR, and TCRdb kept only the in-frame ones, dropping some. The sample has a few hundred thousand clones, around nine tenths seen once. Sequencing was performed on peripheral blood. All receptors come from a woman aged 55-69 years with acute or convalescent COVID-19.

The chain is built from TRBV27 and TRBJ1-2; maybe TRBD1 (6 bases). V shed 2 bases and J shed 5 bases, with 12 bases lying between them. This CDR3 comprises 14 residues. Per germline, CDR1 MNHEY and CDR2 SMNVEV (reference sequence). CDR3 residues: CASSLLGRGYGYTF. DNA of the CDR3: TGTGCCAGCAGTTTACTTGGCAGGGGATATGGCTACACCTTC.

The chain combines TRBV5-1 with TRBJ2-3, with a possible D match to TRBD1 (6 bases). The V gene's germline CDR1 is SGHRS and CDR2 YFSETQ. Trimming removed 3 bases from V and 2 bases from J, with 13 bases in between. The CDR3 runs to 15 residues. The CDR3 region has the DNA TGCGCCAGCAGCTGGGGACAAACCCTCACAGATACGCAGTATTTT. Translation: CASSWGQTLTDTQYF.

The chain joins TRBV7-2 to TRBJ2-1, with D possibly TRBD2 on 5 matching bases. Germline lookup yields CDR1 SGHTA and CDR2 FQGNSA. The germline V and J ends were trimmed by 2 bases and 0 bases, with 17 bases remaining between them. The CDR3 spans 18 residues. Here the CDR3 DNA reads TGTGCCAGCAGCTTACAAGTCCGGCGGGCGGGCTCCTACAATGAGCAGTTCTTC. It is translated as CASSLQVRRAGSYNEQFF.

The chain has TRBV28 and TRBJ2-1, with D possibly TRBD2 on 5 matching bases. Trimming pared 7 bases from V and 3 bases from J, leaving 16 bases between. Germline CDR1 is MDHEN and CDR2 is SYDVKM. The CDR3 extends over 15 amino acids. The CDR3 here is CASTPGWRLYNEQFF. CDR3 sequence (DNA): TGTGCCAGCACCCCGGGGTGGCGGCTCTACAATGAGCAGTTCTTC.

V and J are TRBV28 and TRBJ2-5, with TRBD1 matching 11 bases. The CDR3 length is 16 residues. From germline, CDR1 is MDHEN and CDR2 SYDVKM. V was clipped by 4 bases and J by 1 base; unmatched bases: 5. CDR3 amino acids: CASSSFGQGAQETQYF. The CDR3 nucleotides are TGTGCCAGCAGTTCCTTCGGACAGGGGGCCCAAGAGACCCAGTACTTC.

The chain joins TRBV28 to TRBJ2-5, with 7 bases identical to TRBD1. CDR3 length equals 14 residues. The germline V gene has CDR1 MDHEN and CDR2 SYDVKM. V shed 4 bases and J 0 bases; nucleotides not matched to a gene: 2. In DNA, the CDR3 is TGTGCCAGCAGTTCCGGACAGGACCAAGAGACCCAGTACTTC. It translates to CASSSGQDQETQYF.

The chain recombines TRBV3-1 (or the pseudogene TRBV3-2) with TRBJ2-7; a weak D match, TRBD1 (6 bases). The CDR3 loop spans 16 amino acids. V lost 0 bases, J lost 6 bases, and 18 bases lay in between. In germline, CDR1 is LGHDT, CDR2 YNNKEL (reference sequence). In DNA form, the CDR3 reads TGTGCCAGCAGCCAAGACTTAACAGGGTATTTTAGCGAGCAGTACTTC. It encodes CASSQDLTGYFSEQYF.

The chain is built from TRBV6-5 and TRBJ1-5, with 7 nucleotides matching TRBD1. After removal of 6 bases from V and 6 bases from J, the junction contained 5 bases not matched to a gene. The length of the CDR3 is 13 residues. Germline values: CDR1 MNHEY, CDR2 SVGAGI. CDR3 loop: CASRGQVGQPQHF. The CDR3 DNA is TGTGCCAGCAGAGGACAGGTGGGTCAGCCCCAGCATTTT.

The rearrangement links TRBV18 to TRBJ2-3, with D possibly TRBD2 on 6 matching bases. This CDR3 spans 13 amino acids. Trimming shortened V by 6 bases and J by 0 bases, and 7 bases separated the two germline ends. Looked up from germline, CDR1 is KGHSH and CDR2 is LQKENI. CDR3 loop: CASSGLSTDTQYF. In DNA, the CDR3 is TGTGCCAGCTCTGGACTAAGCACAGATACGCAGTATTTT.

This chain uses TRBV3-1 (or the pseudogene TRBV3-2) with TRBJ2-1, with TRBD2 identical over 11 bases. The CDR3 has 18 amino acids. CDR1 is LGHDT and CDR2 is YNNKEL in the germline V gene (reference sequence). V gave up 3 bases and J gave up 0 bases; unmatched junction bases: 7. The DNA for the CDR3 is TGTGCCAGCAGCCACTCAGAAGGGACTAGCGGCTCCTACAATGAGCAGTTCTTC. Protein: CASSHSEGTSGSYNEQFF.

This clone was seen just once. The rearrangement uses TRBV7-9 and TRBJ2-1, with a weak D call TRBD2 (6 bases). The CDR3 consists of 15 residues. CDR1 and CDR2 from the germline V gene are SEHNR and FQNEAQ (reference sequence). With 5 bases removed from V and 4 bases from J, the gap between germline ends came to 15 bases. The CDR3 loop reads CASSQTSLEYNEQFF. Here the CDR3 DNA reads TGTGCCAGCAGCCAGACTAGTCTGGAATACAATGAGCAGTTCTTC. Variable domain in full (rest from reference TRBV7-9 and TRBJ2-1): DTGVSQNPRHKITKRGQNVTFRCDPISEHNRLYWYRQTLGQGPEFLTYFQNEAQLEKSRLLSDRFSAERPKGSFSTLEIQRTEQGDSAMYLCASSQTSLEYNEQFFGPGTRLTVL.

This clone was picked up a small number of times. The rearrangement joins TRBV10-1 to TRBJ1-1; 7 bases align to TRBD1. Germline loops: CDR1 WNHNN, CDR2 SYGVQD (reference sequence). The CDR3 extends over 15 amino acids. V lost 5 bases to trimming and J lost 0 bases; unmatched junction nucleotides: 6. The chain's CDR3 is CASSTGTDLNTEAFF. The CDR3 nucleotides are TGCGCCAGCAGTACCGGGACAGACCTGAACACTGAAGCTTTCTTT.

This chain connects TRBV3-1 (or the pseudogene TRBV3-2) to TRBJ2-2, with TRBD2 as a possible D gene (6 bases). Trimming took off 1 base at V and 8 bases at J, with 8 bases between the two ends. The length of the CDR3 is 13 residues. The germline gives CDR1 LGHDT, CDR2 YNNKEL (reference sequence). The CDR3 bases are TGTGCCAGCAGCCAAGTTGCGGGGGGGGAGCTGTTTTTT. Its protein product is CASSQVAGGELFF.

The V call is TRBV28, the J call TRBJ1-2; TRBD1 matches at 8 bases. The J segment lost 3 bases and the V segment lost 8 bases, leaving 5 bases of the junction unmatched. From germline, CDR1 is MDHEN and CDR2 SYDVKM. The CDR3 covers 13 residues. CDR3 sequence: CASRQGNDYGYTF. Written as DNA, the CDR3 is TGTGCCAGCCGACAGGGGAATGACTATGGCTACACCTTC.

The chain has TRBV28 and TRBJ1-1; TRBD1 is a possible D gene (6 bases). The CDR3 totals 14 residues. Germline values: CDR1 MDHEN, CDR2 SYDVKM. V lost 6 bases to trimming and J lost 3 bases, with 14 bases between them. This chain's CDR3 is CASREDSIYTEAFF. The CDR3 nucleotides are TGTGCCAGCAGGGAGGACAGCATTTACACTGAAGCTTTCTTT.

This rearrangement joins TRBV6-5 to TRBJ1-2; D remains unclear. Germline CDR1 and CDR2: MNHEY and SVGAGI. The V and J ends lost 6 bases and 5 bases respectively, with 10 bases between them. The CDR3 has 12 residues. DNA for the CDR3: TGTGCCAGCAGGGACGGGGAATATGGCTACACCTTC. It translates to CASRDGEYGYTF.

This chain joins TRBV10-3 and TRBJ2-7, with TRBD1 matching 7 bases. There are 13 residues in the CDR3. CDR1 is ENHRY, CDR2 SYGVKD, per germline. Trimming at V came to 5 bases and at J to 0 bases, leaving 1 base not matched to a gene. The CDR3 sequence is CAISRDSSYEQYF. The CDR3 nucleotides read TGTGCCATCAGTCGGGACAGCTCCTACGAGCAGTACTTC.

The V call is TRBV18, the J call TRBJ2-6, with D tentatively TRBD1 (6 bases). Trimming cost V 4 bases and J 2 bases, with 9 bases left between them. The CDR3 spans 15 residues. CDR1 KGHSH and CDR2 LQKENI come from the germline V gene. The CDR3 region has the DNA TGTGCCAGCTCACTCAGGGGTACTGGGGCCAACGTCCTGACTTTC. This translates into CASSLRGTGANVLTF.

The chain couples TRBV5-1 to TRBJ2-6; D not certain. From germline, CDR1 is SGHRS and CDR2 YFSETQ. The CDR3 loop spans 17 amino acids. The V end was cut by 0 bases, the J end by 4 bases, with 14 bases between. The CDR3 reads CASSLVPVGSGANVLTF. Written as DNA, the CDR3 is TGCGCCAGCAGCTTGGTCCCTGTCGGGTCCGGGGCCAACGTCCTGACTTTC.